This passage covers 32 T cell receptor beta chains from one sample sequenced in a study of tumor-infiltrating lymphocytes in localized non-small cell lung cancer. The data were produced by immunoSEQ multiplex PCR, yet TCRdb's version contains in-frame clones alone and is incomplete. Among 9,500 or so clones listed, 60% to 80% were seen once. Sequencing was done on a sample of lung tumor tissue. Receptor source: a human donor with non-small cell lung cancer.

This clone ranks as medium-sized. This rearrangement joins TRBV18 to TRBJ1-6; 8 bases match TRBD1. Trimming at V came to 3 bases and at J to 4 bases, leaving 5 bases not matched to a gene. Germline CDR1 reads KGHSH; CDR2 reads LQKENI. The CDR3 is 16 residues long. CDR3 amino acids: CASSPSTGDYNSPLHF. The CDR3, as DNA: TGTGCCAGCTCACCTTCGACAGGGGATTATAATTCACCCCTCCACTTT.

This chain links TRBV13 with TRBJ2-5, with TRBD1 matching over 7 bases. The CDR3 is 14 amino acids. Germline assignment: CDR1 PRHDT and CDR2 FYEKMQ (reference sequence). With 5 bases clipped from V and 2 bases from J, the junction kept 5 bases outside the gene matches. The DNA of the CDR3 is TGTGCCAGCAGCCGGGACAGCTTGCAAGAGACCCAGTACTTC. Protein product: CASSRDSLQETQYF.

V and J are TRBV5-8 and TRBJ2-5; a possible D gene is TRBD1 (5 bases). Germline CDR1 reads SGHTS; CDR2 reads YDEGEE. V lost 3 bases and J lost 5, with 17 bases in between. CDR3 size: 15 residues. CDR3 sequence (DNA): TGTGCCAGCAGCTGGGGCTGGGGCCAGACGGAGACCCAGTACTTC. Protein: CASSWGWGQTETQYF.

The chain joins TRBV7-9 to TRBJ1-1; unclear D gene. Trimming removed 4 bases from V and 3 bases from J, with 9 bases in between. Germline V gene sequence: CDR1 SEHNR, CDR2 FQNEAQ (reference sequence). There are 13 residues in the CDR3. The CDR3 reads CASSSGVHTEAFF. The CDR3, as DNA: TGTGCCAGCAGCTCTGGGGTGCACACTGAAGCTTTCTTT.

The chain joins TRBV29-1 to TRBJ1-5; weak D call: TRBD1 (6 bases). Trimming took 6 bases from V and 4 from J, leaving 16 bases between them. This CDR3 contains 14 residues. The germline V gene encodes CDR1 SQVTM and CDR2 ANQGSEA. The CDR3 DNA reads TGCAGCGTCCAAATGGGGGACACAAATCAGCCCCAGCATTTT. Its translation is CSVQMGDTNQPQHF.

The rearrangement joins TRBV25-1 to TRBJ2-1; no reliable D call. Germline V gives CDR1 MGHDK, CDR2 SYGVNS. The V and J ends lost 7 bases and 7 bases respectively, with 14 bases between them. The CDR3 consists of 13 residues. The CDR3 spells CASKVGGLNEQFF. The CDR3 region has the DNA TGTGCCAGCAAAGTTGGCGGCCTTAATGAGCAGTTCTTC.

This clone was counted a few times. The gene calls are TRBV4-1 and TRBJ2-1; D call uncertain. The ends were cut back, 5 bases at V and 8 bases at J, with 7 bases in the middle. Germline V lookup: CDR1 MGHRA, CDR2 YSYEKL. This CDR3 is 11 amino acids long. The CDR3 DNA reads as TGCGCCAGCAGCGACGTACATGAGCAGTTCTTC. Its protein is CASSDVHEQFF.

This clone has a handful of counts. V gene TRBV5-3 combines with J gene TRBJ2-7, with TRBD1 identical over 12 bases. TRBV5-3 is given ORF status, its function remaining uncertain. The CDR3 runs to 12 residues. The DNA of the CDR3 is TGTCCAAATCCCGGGACAGGGGGCGTTCAGTACTTC. Protein: CPNPGTGGVQYF.

The chain recombines TRBV7-8 with TRBJ2-7, with 9 bases identical to TRBD2. The CDR3 sequence is 14 residues long. The germline CDR1 and CDR2 sequences are SGHVS and FQNEAQ. V shed 3 bases, J shed 6 bases, and the junction held 6 bases outside the gene matches. The CDR3 region is CASSFGGGAIEQYF. In DNA form, the CDR3 reads TGTGCCAGCAGCTTTGGCGGGGGGGCGATCGAGCAGTACTTC.

The chain couples TRBV4-1 to TRBJ1-5; the D is unclear. V gave up 3 bases and J gave up 0 bases, with 9 bases separating them. Germline lookup yields CDR1 MGHRA and CDR2 YSYEKL. The CDR3 contains 15 residues. The CDR3 coding sequence is TGCGCCAGCAGCCAGGCGACACTTAGCAATCAGCCCCAGCATTTT. This encodes CASSQATLSNQPQHF.

V and J are TRBV7-3 and TRBJ1-5; TRBD1 aligns across 8 bases. Germline loops: CDR1 SGHTA, CDR2 FQGTGA. This CDR3 contains 15 residues. The trim removed 5 bases at V and 1 base at J, leaving 4 bases unmatched. For the CDR3, the DNA is TGTGCCAGCAGCCCGACAGGGGACAGCAATCAGCCCCAGCATTTT. Encoded protein: CASSPTGDSNQPQHF.

This chain uses TRBV10-3 with TRBJ2-5, with 7 nucleotides matching TRBD2. Germline CDR1 ENHRY, CDR2 SYGVKD. V lost 6 bases to trimming and J lost 2 bases; unmatched junction nucleotides: 6. The CDR3 loop spans 14 amino acids. CDR3 DNA: TGTGCCATCAGCCCTAGCGGCGCTCAAGAGACCCAGTACTTC. Its translation: CAISPSGAQETQYF.

This clone turned up a few times. The gene calls are TRBV2 and TRBJ2-7; TRBD1 agrees at 8 bases. Germline V gene sequence: CDR1 SNHLY, CDR2 FYNNEI. This CDR3 has 14 residues. The junction had 10 bases not matched to a gene; V was cut back by 7 bases and J by 5 bases. DNA of the CDR3: TGTGCCAGCAACCTTGGACAGGGTAGGGACGAGCAGTACTTC. Amino acids: CASNLGQGRDEQYF.

The V gene is TRBV4-2, the J gene TRBJ2-1, with 11 bases matching TRBD2. Trimming cost V 1 base and J 3 bases; bases outside gene matches: 5. Germline loops: CDR1 LGHNA, CDR2 YNFKEQ. The CDR3 extends over 17 amino acids. CDR3 region: CASSQGLAGGGYNEQFF. The CDR3 DNA reads as TGTGCCAGCAGCCAAGGTCTAGCGGGAGGTGGCTACAATGAGCAGTTCTTC.

This clone appeared once. The CDR3 DNA reads TGTGCCAGCAGCTCTCTACAGGGTCCAAATTCACCCCTCCACTTT. Its protein is CASSSLQGPNSPLHF. The V and J genes are TRBV27 and TRBJ1-6; the D gene is possibly TRBD1 (6 bases). Trimming cost V 6 bases and J 7 bases, with 16 bases left between them. Germline V gives CDR1 MNHEY, CDR2 SMNVEV (reference sequence). CDR3 length equals 15 residues.

This rearrangement joins TRBV6-1 to TRBJ1-5; no reliable D call. This CDR3 has 13 residues. Trimming shortened V by 0 bases and J by 5 bases, and 5 bases separated the two germline ends. CDR1 is MNHNS, CDR2 SASEGT, per germline. The CDR3 coding sequence is TGTGCCAGCAGTGAAGCGTTCGATCAGCCCCAGCATTTT. This codes for CASSEAFDQPQHF.

The chain uses TRBV19 and TRBJ1-5; 8 bases line up with TRBD1. CDR3 size: 15 residues. Germline assignment: CDR1 LNHDA and CDR2 SQIVND (reference sequence). With V trimmed by 11 bases and J by 1 base, 10 bases remained unmatched. The CDR3: CASSDRAISNQPQHF. The CDR3 nucleotides are TGTGCCTCCTCGGACAGGGCGATAAGCAATCAGCCCCAGCATTTT.

The chain couples TRBV28 to TRBJ1-5, with no clear D. The germline V and J ends were trimmed by 3 bases and 1 base, with 4 bases remaining between them. Germline CDR1 reads MDHEN; CDR2 reads SYDVKM. The CDR3 is made up of 13 amino acids. The DNA for the CDR3 is TGTGCCAGCAGTTTTACGAGCAATCAGCCCCAGCATTTT. This gives the protein CASSFTSNQPQHF.

This clone was observed a handful of times. The chain combines TRBV4-2 with TRBJ2-1, with D unclear. This CDR3 has 14 amino acids. V was pared by 2 bases and J by 0 bases, with 5 bases between. Germline-derived CDR1 and CDR2 are LGHNA and YNFKEQ. For the CDR3, the DNA is TGTGCCAGCAGCCAAACGATCTCCTACAATGAGCAGTTCTTC. Protein: CASSQTISYNEQFF.

The chain combines TRBV5-1 with TRBJ2-5, with TRBD1 matching 10 bases. From germline, CDR1 is SGHRS and CDR2 YFSETQ. The trim removed 1 base at V and 2 bases at J, leaving 8 bases unmatched. This CDR3 region has 17 residues. CDR3 DNA sequence: TGCGCCAGCAGCTTGCCCCGGGACAGGGGTGAACAAGAGACCCAGTACTTC. Residues: CASSLPRDRGEQETQYF.

This clone was found once. The gene calls are TRBV14 and TRBJ1-2, with unresolved D. Germline CDR1 reads SGHDN; CDR2 reads FVKESK. The CDR3 is made up of 13 amino acids. V shed 2 bases and J shed 2 bases, with 6 bases lying between them. Written as DNA, the CDR3 is TGTGCCAGCAGCCAACACGCAAACTATGGCTACACCTTC. Its protein is CASSQHANYGYTF.

The chain carries TRBV10-3 and TRBJ2-7, with TRBD2 identical over 9 bases. V dropped 2 bases and J dropped 1; count of bases not matched to a gene: 3. The germline CDR1 and CDR2 sequences are ENHRY and SYGVKD. The CDR3 loop spans 15 amino acids. CDR3 bases: TGTGCCATCAGTGAGGGAACTAGCGGGTCCTACGAGCAGTACTTC. Encoded protein: CAISEGTSGSYEQYF.

The chain is built from TRBV6-1 and TRBJ1-1; D unresolved. Germline CDR1 and CDR2: MNHNS and SASEGT. Trimming removed 4 bases at V and 2 bases at J, with 11 bases between. The CDR3 covers 14 residues. CDR3 amino acids: CASSAALGNTEAFF. The CDR3 bases are TGTGCCAGCAGTGCCGCCCTAGGAAACACTGAAGCTTTCTTT.

The chain couples TRBV5-1 to TRBJ2-7; no clear D. The V gene lost 1 base and the J gene lost 7 bases, with 12 bases spanning the gap. The CDR3 sequence is 13 residues long. Per germline, CDR1 SGHRS and CDR2 YFSETQ. The CDR3: CASSLSLGVEQYF. The CDR3 bases are TGCGCCAGCAGCTTGAGTCTAGGAGTAGAGCAGTACTTC.

In its sample, this clone was seen a few times. The chain links TRBV25-1 to TRBJ2-3, with TRBD2 matching over 10 bases. Looked up from germline, CDR1 is MGHDK and CDR2 is SYGVNS. The CDR3 is 17 amino acids. The J segment lost 4 bases and the V segment lost 5 bases, leaving 12 bases of the junction unmatched. CDR3 bases: TGTGCCAGCAGTCAGGGGGAGCTAGCGGGAGTTTCAGATACGCAGTATTTT. Translated: CASSQGELAGVSDTQYF.

The V and J genes are TRBV19 and TRBJ1-5; TRBD1 aligns across 7 bases. V gave up 3 bases and J gave up 6 bases; unmatched junction bases: 11. Germline V gene sequence: CDR1 LNHDA, CDR2 SQIVND (reference sequence). The CDR3 runs to 16 residues. The chain's CDR3 is CASSILQGFMGQPQHF. In nucleotides, the CDR3 is TGTGCCAGTAGTATTCTACAGGGGTTCATGGGTCAGCCCCAGCATTTT.

The sample holds one count of this clone. The CDR3 loop reads CASSSEGQKTDTQYF. CDR3 DNA: TGTGCCAGCAGTTCCGAGGGACAGAAAACAGATACGCAGTATTTT. This chain uses TRBV6-6 with TRBJ2-3; 7 positions agree with TRBD1. Germline V lookup: CDR1 MNHNY, CDR2 SVGAGI (reference sequence). CDR3 length: 15 residues. The V and J ends lost 4 bases and 3 bases, in that order; junction bases with no gene match: 7.

This clone was detected once. The chain links TRBV11-2 to TRBJ2-7; D possibly corresponds to TRBD1 (5 bases). Germline V gives CDR1 SGHAT, CDR2 FQNNGV. There are 12 residues in the CDR3. Trimming shortened V by 1 base and J by 5 bases, and 6 bases separated the two germline ends. In DNA, the CDR3 is TGTGCCAGCAGCTTAGTCAGGGACGAGCAGTACTTC. This sequence encodes CASSLVRDEQYF.

The gene calls are TRBV7-2 and TRBJ1-5; 7 nucleotides agree with TRBD1. CDR3 size: 15 residues. J lost 3 bases, V lost 6 bases, and 8 bases had no gene match. Germline CDR1 is SGHTA and CDR2 is FQGNSA. The CDR3 reads CASSPTGATNQPQHF. The CDR3 DNA follows: TGTGCCAGCAGTCCAACAGGGGCGACCAATCAGCCCCAGCATTTT.

This clone was seen only a few times. The J gene is TRBJ1-1, the V gene TRBV12-5; 8 bases are shared with TRBD1. Germline CDR1 is LGHNT and CDR2 is FRNRAP. The J segment lost 14 bases and the V segment lost 6 bases, leaving 11 bases of the junction unmatched. The CDR3 spans 12 residues. DNA of the CDR3: TGTGCTAGTGGCAGCCTGACAGGGGTTAACTTCTTT. Translation gives CASGSLTGVNFF.

This chain connects TRBV15 to TRBJ2-1; TRBD2 agrees at 9 bases. Germline trimming cut 3 bases from V and 1 base from J; bases unmatched to any gene: 13. There are 19 residues in the CDR3. Germline V gives CDR1 LNHNV, CDR2 YYDKDF (reference sequence). Written as DNA, the CDR3 is TGTGCCACCAGCAGCTCTATTATAGCGGGGGCCGCTTCCTACAATGAGCAGTTCTTC. This translates into CATSSSIIAGAASYNEQFF.

The CDR3 protein is CASSQDPGALTWNTEAFF. DNA of the CDR3: TGCGCCAGCAGCCAAGATCCGGGGGCATTAACCTGGAACACTGAAGCTTTCTTT. The V gene is TRBV4-1, the J gene TRBJ1-1, with D possibly being TRBD1 (6 bases). CDR3 length: 18 residues. Germline V gene sequence: CDR1 MGHRA, CDR2 YSYEKL. With 0 bases removed from V and 1 base from J, the gap between germline ends came to 18 bases.